Listed here are 8 T cell receptor beta chains from one sample, sequenced in a study of cytomegalovirus exposure and HLA in healthy donors. It was with 60 Vbeta and 13 Jbeta primers that the PCR ran. Produced via immunoSEQ multiplex PCR; TCRdb's table is partial and in-frame only. The sample contains under 200,000 clones, around 84% of which appear only once. The sequencing sample was made of PBMCs. The source is a man aged 45-65 years in good health and CMV-seropositive.

The V and J genes are TRBV2 and TRBJ2-3, with 9 nucleotides matching TRBD2. Losses at the gene ends were 7 bases for V and 3 bases for J; bases not matched to a gene: 2. There are 13 residues in the CDR3. Per germline, CDR1 SNHLY and CDR2 FYNNEI. The CDR3 DNA reads TGTGCCAGCAAAGCGGGGGGAACAGATACGCAGTATTTT. This encodes CASKAGGTDTQYF.

This clone was observed a handful of times. The chain is built from TRBV19 and TRBJ1-2, with a weak D call TRBD1 (5 bases). The V end was cut by 4 bases, the J end by 7 bases, with 16 bases between. The CDR3 is 14 residues long. The V gene's germline CDR1 is LNHDA and CDR2 SQIVND (reference sequence). As DNA, the CDR3 is TGTGCCAGTAGTACAGCGGGGGTTCGTTCTGGCTACACCTTC. Protein product: CASSTAGVRSGYTF.

The chain couples TRBV27 to TRBJ1-1; D is perhaps TRBD1 (6 bases). From germline, CDR1 is MNHEY and CDR2 SMNVEV (reference sequence). Trimming removed 6 bases at V and 0 bases at J, with 17 bases between. The CDR3 is made up of 16 amino acids. The CDR3 DNA sequence: TGTGCCAGCAGGGATCAACAGGGACACATGAACACTGAAGCTTTCTTT. Translating it yields CASRDQQGHMNTEAFF.

Turning to this clone: The same CDR3 can be traced to other DNA sequences in this sample. The chain combines TRBV27 with TRBJ1-1; weak D call: TRBD1 (5 bases). CDR3 length: 15 residues. Germline V lookup: CDR1 MNHEY, CDR2 SMNVEV (reference sequence). Between the trimmed V and J ends, which lost 2 bases and 1 base, there was a span of 11 bases. The CDR3 nucleotides read TGTGCCAGCAGTTTAGAGGAGGGGACGAACACTGAAGCTTTCTTT. Translating it yields CASSLEEGTNTEAFF.

CDR3 sequence (DNA): TGCGCCAGCAGCTTGGTAACAGGGATGAAGTGGGAGCAGTACTTC. This codes for CASSLVTGMKWEQYF. This sequence joins TRBV5-1 and TRBJ2-7, with D tentatively TRBD1 (6 bases). Germline lookup yields CDR1 SGHRS and CDR2 YFSETQ. Trimming shortened V by 0 bases and J by 7 bases, and 17 bases separated the two germline ends. CDR3 size: 15 residues.

The gene calls are TRBV5-1 and TRBJ2-1, with 8 bases lining up with TRBD1. The CDR3 has 19 amino acids. Germline assignment: CDR1 SGHRS and CDR2 YFSETQ. Trimming cost V 3 bases and J 1 base; bases outside gene matches: 15. The CDR3 loop is CASSSQPSGTGTSYNEQFF. The CDR3 DNA reads TGCGCCAGCAGCTCCCAACCATCCGGGACAGGAACTTCCTACAATGAGCAGTTCTTC.

V is TRBV4-2 and J is TRBJ2-5; TRBD2 might be the D (5 bases). The germline CDR1 and CDR2 sequences are LGHNA and YNFKEQ. The V end lost 4 bases, the J end lost 5 bases, and 23 bases lay between the germline ends. The CDR3 loop spans 17 amino acids. In DNA, the CDR3 is TGTGCCAGCAGCCGAGAGGAAGATGGGCTGAGGGTTGAGACCCAGTACTTC. Residues: CASSREEDGLRVETQYF.

The rearrangement uses TRBV11-1 and TRBJ1-1, with D possibly TRBD1 on 5 matching bases. Germline lookup yields CDR1 SGHAT and CDR2 FQDESV (reference sequence). The V and J ends lost 5 bases and 1 base respectively, with 11 bases between them. This CDR3 has 14 amino acids. The CDR3 spells CASSVTVPNTEAFF. The DNA of the CDR3 is TGTGCCAGCAGCGTGACAGTTCCGAACACTGAAGCTTTCTTT.